A single sample is the source of the 10 T cell receptor beta chains below, sequenced in a study of molecular identifiers for immune sequencing clone quantification. TCRdb re-derived calls from the PCR reads in MiXCR, one entry per CDR3 protein. The sample carries over 600,000 distinct CDR3 sequences, approximately 20% recorded once. Sample: naive CD8+ T cells from blood, with Jurkat cell RNA spiked in. Subset given: FACS-sorted CD8+CD4-CCR7+CD45RA+ naive T cells. The source of these receptors is a human donor in good health. Some libraries in this study had Jurkat cell RNA spiked in.

As for this clonotype: This may be a read error, as it is one base from a much larger clone. This sequence joins TRBV6-5 and TRBJ2-1, with 9 bases identical to TRBD2. The CDR3 runs 16 residues. Per germline, CDR1 MNHEY and CDR2 SVGAGI. CDR3 region: CVSRNPGLAPYNEQFF. DNA for the CDR3: TGTGTCAGCAGAAACCCAGGACTAGCGCCCTACAATGAGCAGTTCTTC.

The chain uses TRBV28 and TRBJ1-4, with unresolved D. Germline CDR1 is MDHEN and CDR2 is SYDVKM. The CDR3 contains 13 residues. Trimming left V 1 base short and J 7 bases short, with 7 bases between. The CDR3 protein is CASSLLASEKLFF. The CDR3 DNA sequence: TGTGCCAGCAGTTTATTAGCCAGTGAAAAACTGTTTTTT.

At least ten counts were recorded for this clonotype. The rearrangement links TRBV7-2 to TRBJ2-3; 8 nucleotides line up with TRBD2. Per germline, CDR1 SGHTA and CDR2 FQGNSA. The CDR3 has 19 residues. Trimming at V came to 2 bases and at J to 3 bases, leaving 16 bases not matched to a gene. Here the CDR3 DNA reads TGTGCCAGCAGCTTATCTTCTCTCGGACTAGCAGGTGGAACAGATACGCAGTATTTT. Translated, it gives CASSLSSLGLAGGTDTQYF.

This clonotype was recorded many times. This sequence joins TRBV13 and TRBJ2-3, with D unresolved. Trimming shortened V by 0 bases and J by 2 bases, and 6 bases separated the two germline ends. The CDR3 runs 14 residues. Germline assignment: CDR1 PRHDT and CDR2 FYEKMQ (reference sequence). This CDR3 is CASSLGRLTDTQYF. The CDR3 DNA is TGTGCCAGCAGCTTAGGGCGGCTCACAGATACGCAGTATTTT.

This clonotype was seen more than once but under ten times. A much larger clone lies one base from this, so it may be a read error. This sequence joins TRBV29-1 and TRBJ2-7; D not resolved. Germline V lookup: CDR1 SQVTM, CDR2 ANQGSEA. The CDR3 runs 12 residues. CDR3 amino acids: CNVELPDYEQYF. The CDR3 DNA follows: TGCAACGTTGAACTCCCCGACTACGAGCAGTACTTC.

A remark on this clonotype: This clone may be a read error of a much larger clone one base away. The rearrangement joins TRBV7-9 to TRBJ1-4; 8 nucleotides align to TRBD1. Per germline, CDR1 SEHNR and CDR2 FQNEAQ (reference sequence). CDR3 length equals 15 residues. In DNA form, the CDR3 reads TGTGCCAGCAGCCCCGAGGGACAGGATAATGAAAGACTGTTTTTT. Translating it yields CASSPEGQDNERLFF.

The CDR3 region is CATLFGYEQFF. CDR3 bases: TGTGCCACCCTCTTCGGCTATGAGCAGTTCTTC. The V gene is TRBV11-2, the J gene TRBJ2-1; no clear D. This CDR3 is built from 11 residues. Trimming stripped 10 bases from V and 8 bases from J, with 12 bases between. The germline V gene encodes CDR1 SGHAT and CDR2 FQNNGV.

This clonotype has just one count. It may be a read error: a sequence one base away is much more abundant. The chain is built from TRBV19 and TRBJ2-2; D tentatively fits TRBD1 or TRBD2 (5 bases each). This CDR3 is built from 13 residues. CDR1 LNHDA and CDR2 SQIVND come from the germline V gene (reference sequence). The CDR3 sequence is CASRMGGTGEQFF. For the CDR3, the DNA is TGTGCCAGTAGGATGGGTGGGACCGGGGAGCAGTTTTTT.

This clonotype was found many times. The rearrangement links TRBV4-3 to TRBJ1-5; D gene uncertain. The CDR3 has 14 amino acids. Per germline, CDR1 LGHNA and CDR2 YSLEER. The germline V and J ends were trimmed by 0 bases and 3 bases, with 6 bases remaining between them. CDR3 coding DNA: TGCGCCAGCAGCCAAGACATATACAATCAGCCCCAGCATTTT. Protein sequence: CASSQDIYNQPQHF.

This clonotype was counted many times. The chain combines TRBV3-1 with TRBJ2-2; a possible D gene is TRBD1 (5 bases). CDR1 LGHDT and CDR2 YNNKEL come from the germline V gene (reference sequence). V was cut by 4 bases and J by 2 bases, with 14 bases left in between. This CDR3 is 16 amino acids long. The CDR3 region has the DNA TGTGCCAGCAGCCTCCTAGGACAAGCAAACACCGGGGAGCTGTTTTTT. Translated, it gives CASSLLGQANTGELFF.